These 17 T cell receptor beta chains originate from one sample sequenced in a study of cytomegalovirus exposure and HLA in healthy donors. With 60 Vbeta and 13 Jbeta primers, the PCR was carried out. The data were produced by immunoSEQ multiplex PCR, yet TCRdb's version contains in-frame clones alone and is incomplete. The data contain about 160,000 clones, about 82% of them singletons. The sequencing input was PBMCs. These receptors were collected from a woman in her 30s in good health and CMV-seropositive.

The V and J genes are TRBV18 and TRBJ2-7; TRBD1 aligns across 7 bases. This CDR3 has 12 residues. With V trimmed by 4 bases and J by 5 bases, 2 bases remained unmatched. Germline loops: CDR1 KGHSH, CDR2 LQKENI. CDR3 sequence (DNA): TGTGCCAGCTCACGGGGGACAGACGAGCAGTACTTC. Protein: CASSRGTDEQYF.

The CDR3 region is CASSPTPSLEIHGYTF. CDR3 in DNA: TGTGCCAGCAGTCCTACCCCCTCACTTGAAATCCATGGCTACACCTTC. This rearrangement joins TRBV27 to TRBJ1-2; D unclear. Germline V gene lookup returns CDR1 MNHEY and CDR2 SMNVEV (reference sequence). The CDR3 sequence is 16 residues long. V was clipped by 5 bases and J by 6 bases, with 22 bases between them.

The chain combines TRBV6-5 with TRBJ2-6; D is undetermined. Looked up from germline, CDR1 is MNHEY and CDR2 is SVGAGI. Trimming removed 5 bases from V and 0 bases from J, with 5 bases in between. The CDR3 sequence is 14 residues long. The chain's CDR3 is CASSGSSGANVLTF. CDR3 bases: TGTGCCAGCAGTGGCTCCTCTGGGGCCAACGTCCTGACTTTC.

V and J are TRBV5-1 and TRBJ2-1, with TRBD2 matching over 7 bases. Germline CDR1 and CDR2: SGHRS and YFSETQ. The V segment lost 3 bases and the J segment 7 bases; nucleotides outside the gene matches: 10. This CDR3 spans 15 amino acids. DNA of the CDR3: TGCGCCAGCAGCTCTGGGGGGGGTTGGGTGAATGAGCAGTTCTTC. Translation gives CASSSGGGWVNEQFF.

The chain is built from TRBV7-3 and TRBJ2-2; the D is unclear. Germline loops: CDR1 SGHTA, CDR2 FQGTGA. The CDR3 is made up of 14 amino acids. The V end lost 1 base, the J end lost 6 bases, and 9 bases lay between the germline ends. CDR3 sequence: CASSLSFGPGELFF. The DNA for the CDR3 is TGTGCCAGCAGCTTAAGTTTTGGCCCCGGGGAGCTGTTTTTT.

V usage is TRBV5-1 and J usage is TRBJ1-1; possibly TRBD1 for D (6 bases). The ends were cut back, 7 bases at V and 7 bases at J, with 23 bases in the middle. The CDR3 loop spans 15 amino acids. CDR1 and CDR2 (germline): SGHRS, YFSETQ. CDR3 in DNA: TGCGCCAGCTGCATCCAAAACTTATGGACAGATGAAGCTTTCTTT. This gives the protein CASCIQNLWTDEAFF.

The chain links TRBV28 to TRBJ1-2; 9 positions agree with TRBD1. V lost 3 bases, J lost 8 bases, and 10 bases stayed unmatched. The V gene's germline CDR1 is MDHEN and CDR2 SYDVKM. This CDR3 contains 15 residues. The CDR3 sequence: CASSLRGQGLGGYTF. The CDR3 DNA follows: TGTGCCAGCAGTTTGAGGGGACAGGGATTAGGAGGCTACACCTTC.

The V gene is TRBV11-2, the J gene TRBJ2-7; D is uncertain. Between the trimmed V and J ends, which lost 5 bases and 6 bases, there was a span of 14 bases. The V gene's germline CDR1 is SGHAT and CDR2 FQNNGV. The CDR3 is 13 amino acids. CDR3 residues: CASSASSSGEQYF. The CDR3 DNA reads as TGTGCCAGCAGCGCCTCCAGCTCAGGCGAGCAGTACTTC.

Worth noting for this clone: Distinct nucleotide sequences in the sample also encode this CDR3. The chain carries TRBV7-8 and TRBJ2-7, with a tentative D call TRBD1 (6 bases). The CDR3 consists of 13 residues. Trimming left V 7 bases short and J 2 bases short, with 12 bases between. The germline V gene has CDR1 SGHVS and CDR2 FQNEAQ. The CDR3 DNA reads as TGTGCCAGCAAGCAGGGGCCGGCCTACGAGCAGTACTTC. It translates to CASKQGPAYEQYF.

V and J are TRBV7-2 and TRBJ2-5; D gene ambiguous. Trimming cost V 5 bases and J 1 base, with 14 bases left between them. The germline CDR1 and CDR2 sequences are SGHTA and FQGNSA. The CDR3 is made up of 15 amino acids. The CDR3 DNA is TGTGCCAGCAGCCCCGGGTCCTACATCCAAGAGACCCAGTACTTC. Translated, it gives CASSPGSYIQETQYF.

The rearrangement joins TRBV7-8 to TRBJ1-2; D may be TRBD1 (6 bases). Germline CDR1 reads SGHVS; CDR2 reads FQNEAQ. Deletions cut 4 bases from V and 8 bases from J, with 23 bases between. This CDR3 has 16 amino acids. In DNA, the CDR3 is TGTGCCAGCAGCTCCCATAAGGCAGGGGAACACCGGGGCTACACCTTC. Amino acids: CASSSHKAGEHRGYTF. The complete variable domain, with remaining parts taken from reference TRBV7-8 and TRBJ1-2, reads GAGVSQSPRYKVAKRGQDVALRCDPISGHVSLFWYQQALGQGPEFLTYFQNEAQLDKSGLPSDRFFAERPEGSVSTLKIQRTQQEDSAVYLCASSSHKAGEHRGYTFGSGTRLTVV.

This sequence joins TRBV12-5 and TRBJ2-6, with 12 positions matching TRBD1. The germline V gene encodes CDR1 LGHNT and CDR2 FRNRAP. The J segment lost 2 bases and the V segment lost 6 bases, leaving 5 bases of the junction unmatched. The CDR3 is 17 residues long. The CDR3 spells CASGKGQGAPGANVLTF. The CDR3 DNA reads TGTGCTAGTGGCAAGGGACAGGGGGCGCCTGGGGCCAACGTCCTGACTTTC. The full variable domain, rest sourced from reference TRBV12-5 and TRBJ2-6, is DARVTQTPRHKVTEMGQEVTMRCQPILGHNTVFWYRQTMMQGLELLAYFRNRAPLDDSGMPKDRFSAEMPDATLATLKIQPSEPRDSAVYFCASGKGQGAPGANVLTFGAGSRLTVL.

DNA for the CDR3: TGTGCCAGTGGCTCGGTAGGGGACAGAGGCAATCAGCCCCAGCATTTT. Encoded protein: CASGSVGDRGNQPQHF. The chain links TRBV19 to TRBJ1-5; 7 positions agree with TRBD1. The CDR3 sequence is 16 residues long. Germline assignment: CDR1 LNHDA and CDR2 SQIVND (reference sequence). Trimming took 8 bases from V and 2 from J; bases not matched to a gene: 12.

A few counts support this clone. The chain links TRBV28 to TRBJ1-2, with 10 bases aligning to TRBD1. The germline V gene has CDR1 MDHEN and CDR2 SYDVKM. V shed 6 bases and J 3 bases; nucleotides not matched to a gene: 7. The CDR3 contains 15 residues. In DNA, the CDR3 is TGTGCCAGCAGACATCGGACAGGGGGGGACTATGGCTACACCTTC. Residues: CASRHRTGGDYGYTF.

The chain combines TRBV9 with TRBJ2-1; 8 bases are a match to TRBD2. V dropped 3 bases and J dropped 7; count of bases not matched to a gene: 6. The CDR3 extends over 14 amino acids. Germline V gives CDR1 SGDLS, CDR2 YYNGEE. The CDR3 loop is CASSATGGPNEQFF. For the CDR3, the DNA is TGTGCCAGCAGCGCTACGGGGGGGCCTAATGAGCAGTTCTTC.

The J gene is TRBJ2-1, the V gene TRBV5-1; maybe TRBD1 (6 bases). V was shortened by 2 bases and J by 6 bases, with 18 bases between the two germline ends. There are 16 residues in the CDR3. Germline V CDR1 and CDR2: SGHRS, YFSETQ. CDR3 in amino acids: CASSLNPGTPGNEQFF. The CDR3, as DNA: TGCGCCAGCAGCTTAAACCCCGGGACACCAGGCAATGAGCAGTTCTTC.

This clone has just a few counts. V and J are TRBV27 and TRBJ2-1; perhaps TRBD2 as D (5 bases). Trimming shortened V by 6 bases and J by 9 bases, and 18 bases separated the two germline ends. Germline-derived CDR1 and CDR2 are MNHEY and SMNVEV (reference sequence). CDR3 length equals 14 residues. The CDR3 bases are TGTGCCAGCAGCCCAATGTGGGCGGGTAGTGAGCAGTTCTTC. Translated, it gives CASSPMWAGSEQFF.